The 24 T cell receptor beta chains below come from one sample, sequenced in a study of blood T cells in healthy people across ages (dated by TCRdb to about 2015). The library was produced with 5' RACE. The instrument was an Illumina HiSeq 2500. A second about 7 to 12 cycle PCR used a sample-barcoded 5' primer and a J-beta primer mix. TCRdb itself trimmed the public reads at Q25 with fastp, ran MiXCR and retained productive beta chains. Each entry merges the rows of one CDR3 protein and shows their most common DNA and genes. Here the sample has approximately 600,000 distinct CDR3 sequences; 58% occur a single time. The biggest ten clones account for over 30% of the sample. What was sequenced was blood. These receptors were collected from a man in his fifties or sixties in good health.

Comment on this clonotype: Germline is not matched at one junction end, which may reflect a read error. This chain connects TRBV3-1 to TRBJ2-5; TRBD2 agrees at 7 bases. The V gene's germline CDR1 is LGHDT and CDR2 YNNKEL (reference sequence). This CDR3 has 13 amino acids. The CDR3 nucleotides read TGCGCCAGCAGCCAAGCGGGGCAAGCGACCCAGTACTTC. Translating it yields CASSQAGQATQYF.

J is TRBJ2-5 and V is TRBV20-1; 8 positions agree with TRBD2. Germline V lookup: CDR1 DFQATT, CDR2 SNEGSKA (reference sequence). This CDR3 comprises 14 residues. J gave up 2 bases and V 4 bases, and 6 bases lay outside the gene matches. The CDR3 bases are TGCAGTGCTACGGGGGGGACGTATCAAGAGACCCAGTACTTC. The encoded protein is CSATGGTYQETQYF.

This chain joins TRBV5-1 and TRBJ2-6, with 8 bases identical to TRBD1. The germline CDR1 and CDR2 sequences are SGHRS and YFSETQ. The CDR3 runs to 18 residues. The J segment lost 0 bases and the V segment lost 0 bases, leaving 5 bases of the junction unmatched. The DNA for the CDR3 is TGCGCCAGCAGCTTGGAGCCGACAGGGGTCTCTGGGGCCAACGTCCTGACTTTC. Translation: CASSLEPTGVSGANVLTF.

This clonotype was detected only a few times. The chain uses TRBV20-1 and TRBJ2-5; D uncertain. CDR1 and CDR2 (germline): DFQATT, SNEGSKA (reference sequence). The CDR3 is 12 residues long. The germline V and J ends were trimmed by 3 bases and 5 bases, with 10 bases remaining between them. The CDR3 coding sequence is TGCAGTGCTAGGGCCACACTGGAGACCCAGTACTTC. It codes for CSARATLETQYF.

The chain carries TRBV9 and TRBJ2-2; the match to TRBD1 covers 7 bases. V was clipped by 4 bases and J by 13 bases; unmatched bases: 10. Germline lookup yields CDR1 SGDLS and CDR2 YYNGEE. The CDR3 spans 13 residues. The CDR3 sequence is CASSRDSERRLFF. The CDR3 nucleotides read TGTGCCAGCAGCCGGGACAGCGAAAGGAGGCTGTTTTTT. Variable domain in full (rest from reference TRBV9 and TRBJ2-2): DSGVTQTPKHLITATGQRVTLRCSPRSGDLSVYWYQQSLDQGLQFLIQYYNGEERAKGNILERFSAQQFPDLHSELNLSSLELGDSALYFCASSRDSERRLFFGEGSRLTVL.

The genes are TRBV27 and TRBJ2-3; 14 positions match TRBD2. Germline values: CDR1 MNHEY, CDR2 SMNVEV (reference sequence). This CDR3 spans 17 amino acids. Trimming cost V 4 bases and J 7 bases; bases outside gene matches: 10. CDR3 in DNA: TGTGCCAGCAGTTCTCGACTAGCGGGGGGGCTGAAGAATACGCAGTATTTT. Protein sequence: CASSSRLAGGLKNTQYF.

This clonotype has a count of ten or more. This sequence joins TRBV25-1 and TRBJ2-2; no definite D call. This CDR3 comprises 15 residues. The V and J ends lost 3 bases and 5 bases respectively, with 13 bases between them. CDR1 and CDR2 (germline): MGHDK, SYGVNS. The CDR3 DNA follows: TGTGCCAGCAGTGATGCCGGCGGCATAACCGGGGAGCTGTTTTTT. This encodes CASSDAGGITGELFF.

This clonotype was picked up a small number of times. The rearrangement joins TRBV29-1 to TRBJ1-2; 10 positions agree with TRBD1. This CDR3 has 13 residues. CDR1 and CDR2 (germline): SQVTM, ANQGSEA. V lost 2 bases to trimming and J lost 8 bases; unmatched junction nucleotides: 5. CDR3 nucleotide sequence: TGCAGCGTTGAAAGGGGACAGGGGAACGGCTACACCTTC. It yields the protein CSVERGQGNGYTF.

The chain combines TRBV28 with TRBJ1-6; 7 bases are shared with TRBD1. This CDR3 is built from 14 residues. The J segment lost 10 bases and the V segment lost 11 bases, leaving 14 bases of the junction unmatched. Germline-derived CDR1 and CDR2 are MDHEN and SYDVKM. DNA for the CDR3: TGTGCCGTCCATGGGGCGACAGGGAACTCACCCCTCCACTTT. Amino acid sequence: CAVHGATGNSPLHF.

In this sample, this clonotype turned up a few times. The rearrangement uses TRBV6-4 and TRBJ1-1; D may be TRBD1 (5 bases). From germline, CDR1 is MRHNA and CDR2 SNTAGT. V was trimmed by 7 bases and J by 3 bases, leaving 12 bases between them. The CDR3 consists of 13 residues. The CDR3 is CASTREQDTEAFF. The CDR3, as DNA: TGTGCCAGCACCCGAGAACAGGACACTGAAGCTTTCTTT.

This clonotype came up once. V gene TRBV9 combines with J gene TRBJ2-4; D perhaps matches TRBD2 (5 bases). The end of the DNA aligns better with TRBJ2-7, so the J call may be wrong. Germline loops: CDR1 SGDLS, CDR2 YYNGEE. CDR3 length equals 18 residues. Written as DNA, the CDR3 is TGTGCCAGCAGCCCCAGACCTCATCAGACTGCGGGTACCTACGAGCAGTACTTC. Residues: CASSPRPHQTAGTYEQYF.

In this sample, this clonotype turned up once. CDR3 DNA: TGTGCCAGCAGCCCGTCCGGGGGGGGCATAAAAAACATTCAGTACTTC. This sequence encodes CASSPSGGGIKNIQYF. The chain is built from TRBV11-2 and TRBJ2-4, with 8 bases that match TRBD2. V lost 5 bases and J lost 4; bases outside the gene matches: 10. Germline V gives CDR1 SGHAT, CDR2 FQNNGV. This CDR3 comprises 16 residues.

In the case of this clonotype: Sequence at one end of the junction differs from germline and may be a read error. The V call is TRBV6-5, the J call TRBJ1-1; 7 bases agree with TRBD1. The CDR3 length is 14 residues. The germline CDR1 and CDR2 sequences are MNHEY and SVGAGI. The chain's CDR3 is CASRPGQINTEASF. The CDR3 region has the DNA TGTGCCAGCAGGCCGGGACAGATTAACACTGAAGCTTCCTTT.

This chain uses TRBV5-6 with TRBJ1-5; D might be TRBD1 (6 bases). Germline V lookup: CDR1 SGHDT, CDR2 YYEEEE. V shed 1 base and J shed 6 bases, with 11 bases lying between them. CDR3 size: 14 residues. Here the CDR3 DNA reads TGTGCCAGCAGCTTGTACGGGGGCGGTCAGCCCCAGCATTTT. Translated, it gives CASSLYGGGQPQHF.

This chain uses TRBV28 with TRBJ2-2; D not certain. Trimming removed 1 base at V and 3 bases at J, with 3 bases between. This CDR3 spans 13 amino acids. Germline V gene sequence: CDR1 MDHEN, CDR2 SYDVKM. The DNA for the CDR3 is TGTGCCAGCAGTTTATTCGACACCGGGGAGCTGTTTTTT. Protein: CASSLFDTGELFF.

This clonotype was picked up a small number of times. This may be a read error: a much more frequent sequence differs by one nucleotide. This chain uses TRBV12-3 or TRBV12-4 with TRBJ2-7, with 7 bases identical to TRBD1. Trimming cost V 7 bases and J 3 bases; bases outside gene matches: 3. CDR3 length: 12 residues. The CDR3 DNA follows: TGTGCCAGCACCCGGGACAGCTACGAGCAGTACTTC. It encodes CASTRDSYEQYF.

V and J are TRBV20-1 and TRBJ1-2; D perhaps matches TRBD1 (6 bases). Germline V gene lookup returns CDR1 DFQATT and CDR2 SNEGSKA (reference sequence). The CDR3 is 14 amino acids. Trimming cost V 6 bases and J 4 bases, with 18 bases left between them. The CDR3 nucleotides are TGCAGTGCCACGGGAGGGGGGATTGTCTATGGCTACACCTTC. Translated, it gives CSATGGGIVYGYTF.

In regard to this clonotype: This may be a read error, as it is one base from a much larger clone. V and J are TRBV5-1 and TRBJ2-1, with 15 bases identical to TRBD2. The assigned J gene may be wrong: the sequence end matches TRBJ2-7 better. The CDR3 is made up of 18 amino acids. Germline V gene lookup returns CDR1 SGHRS and CDR2 YFSETQ. The CDR3 nucleotides are TGCGCCAGCAGCTTGGGGGGACTAGCGGGGGGCCCCTACAATGAGCAGTACTTC. It translates to CASSLGGLAGGPYNEQYF.

As concerns this clonotype: A much larger clone lies a single base off, so this may be a read error. The V gene is TRBV5-1, the J gene TRBJ2-5; 8 bases fit TRBD2. Germline CDR1 and CDR2: SGHRS and YFSETQ. The CDR3 length is 14 residues. J gave up 11 bases and V 4 bases, and 13 bases lay outside the gene matches. Here the CDR3 reads CASSKGLEGQEQYF. CDR3 sequence (DNA): TGCGCCAGCAGCAAGGGACTAGAGGGCCAAGAGCAGTACTTC.

The V and J genes are TRBV6-6 and TRBJ2-7; D unclear. V was cut by 2 bases and J by 7 bases, with 12 bases left in between. This CDR3 region has 13 residues. Germline V gene sequence: CDR1 MNHNY, CDR2 SVGAGI (reference sequence). This CDR3 reads CASSYDAPGEQYF. CDR3 coding DNA: TGTGCCAGCAGTTACGATGCCCCTGGGGAGCAGTACTTC.

A few counts support this clonotype. CDR3 DNA: TGTGCCACCAGCAGAGATCACGGACAGGAAGAGACCCAGTACTTC. This codes for CATSRDHGQEETQYF. V gene TRBV15 combines with J gene TRBJ2-5; the match to TRBD1 covers 7 bases. The germline V gene has CDR1 LNHNV and CDR2 YYDKDF (reference sequence). The CDR3 consists of 15 residues. Trimming took 0 bases from V and 3 from J; bases not matched to a gene: 4. The whole variable domain, filled in from reference TRBV15 and TRBJ2-5, reads DAMVIQNPRYQVTQFGKPVTLSCSQTLNHNVMYWYQQKSSQAPKLLFHYYDKDFNNEADTPDNFQSRRPNTSFCFLDIRSPGLGDTAMYLCATSRDHGQEETQYFGPGTRLLVL.

The chain uses TRBV10-3 and TRBJ2-2; D gene uncertain. The CDR3 consists of 13 residues. Per germline, CDR1 ENHRY and CDR2 SYGVKD. Between the trimmed V and J ends, which lost 1 base and 5 bases, there was a span of 5 bases. The CDR3 loop reads CAISELPTGELFF. The CDR3 bases are TGTGCCATCAGTGAGTTGCCGACCGGGGAGCTGTTTTTT.

DNA for the CDR3: TGTGCCAGCAGCTTCGACTACCGAGGGATCAATGAGCAGTACTTC. Protein: CASSFDYRGINEQYF. The rearrangement joins TRBV7-2 to TRBJ2-1; D is perhaps TRBD2 (5 bases). Matching the DNA end better, TRBJ2-7 makes the J call doubtful. Germline-derived CDR1 and CDR2 are SGHTA and FQGNSA. This CDR3 has 15 residues.

This clonotype turned up a few times. The J gene is TRBJ1-6, the V gene TRBV10-3, with 9 bases matching TRBD1. V trimming: 6 bases; J trimming: 9 bases; junction bases outside the gene matches: 6. This CDR3 is 14 amino acids long. Germline assignment: CDR1 ENHRY and CDR2 SYGVKD. The CDR3 nucleotides are TGTGCCATCAGAGCCGGGACAGGGACTTCACCCCTCCACTTT. Translating gives CAIRAGTGTSPLHF.